This TCR beta chain was observed in a study of OX40 agonist ivuxolimab in advanced cancers. CDR1 and CDR2 from the germline V gene are SGDLS and YYNGEE. The CDR3 is 15 residues long. Unmatched junction bases numbered 5, after V lost 0 bases and J lost 5 bases. The repertoire was sequenced with immunoSEQ multiplex PCR; TCRdb's copy has only in-frame clones and lacks some. This sample has more than 70,000 clones, with approximately 90% found just once. The V gene is TRBV9, the J gene TRBJ2-3, with 8 bases that match TRBD2. This material consisted of CD4+ or CD8+ T cells sorted from blood, taken in a trial of the OX40 agonist ivuxolimab. This TCR was recovered from an adult with an advanced solid tumor such as melanoma, head and neck, liver or kidney cancer. The CDR3 sequence: CASSVGAAGVDTQYF. The CDR3 DNA follows: TGTGCCAGCAGCGTAGGAGCAGCGGGAGTAGATACGCAGTATTTT.